The 12 T cell receptor beta chains reported below all come from one sample, sequenced in a study of radiotherapy plus CTLA-4 blockade in lung cancer. Sequenced by immunoSEQ multiplex PCR; TCRdb stores in-frame clones only, minus some. There are 30,000 to 40,000 clones in the sample; approximately 77% occur only once, and under 5% lies in the top ten. The sample consisted of peripheral blood, taken from a patient treated with radiotherapy plus ipilimumab. The receptors originated from a human donor with non-small cell lung cancer whose response to radiotherapy plus ipilimumab could not be evaluated.

This chain links TRBV2 with TRBJ2-3, with 10 positions matching TRBD2. The V and J ends lost 7 bases and 5 bases, in that order; junction bases with no gene match: 6. The CDR3 spans 14 residues. Per the germline V gene, CDR1 is SNHLY and CDR2 is FYNNEI. CDR3 sequence reads: CASNLAGVRDTQYF. As DNA, the CDR3 is TGTGCCAGCAATCTAGCGGGAGTCAGAGATACGCAGTATTTT.

V is TRBV27 and J is TRBJ2-4; TRBD1 agrees at 7 bases. V lost 0 bases to trimming and J lost 4 bases; unmatched junction nucleotides: 6. Germline CDR1 and CDR2: MNHEY and SMNVEV (reference sequence). The CDR3 sequence is 16 residues long. CDR3 residues: CASSLSVGTAKNIQYF. The CDR3 coding sequence is TGTGCCAGCAGTTTATCGGTCGGGACAGCAAAAAACATTCAGTACTTC.

The J gene is TRBJ2-7, the V gene TRBV7-6; D is uncertain. CDR1 and CDR2 (germline): SGHVS, FNYEAQ. The CDR3 loop spans 13 amino acids. Deletions cut 1 base from V and 3 bases from J, with 7 bases between. DNA of the CDR3: TGTGCCAGCAGCTTAGGACAAGACTACGAGCAGTACTTC. This encodes CASSLGQDYEQYF.

V gene TRBV7-9 combines with J gene TRBJ2-3; 12 bases fit TRBD2. The trim removed 5 bases at V and 5 bases at J, leaving 8 bases unmatched. In germline, CDR1 is SEHNR, CDR2 FQNEAQ (reference sequence). This CDR3 is built from 16 residues. CDR3 protein: CASSPRTSGMGDTQYF. The CDR3, as DNA: TGTGCCAGCAGCCCTCGGACTAGCGGGATGGGAGATACGCAGTATTTT.

This rearrangement joins TRBV5-4 to TRBJ2-7; the match to TRBD1 covers 7 bases. This CDR3 region has 15 residues. Germline values: CDR1 SGHNT, CDR2 YYREEE (reference sequence). V was clipped by 4 bases and J by 3 bases; unmatched bases: 10. The CDR3 sequence is CASSRRGQEGYEQYF. Written as DNA, the CDR3 is TGTGCCAGCAGCCGTAGGGGGCAGGAAGGCTACGAGCAGTACTTC.

The chain is built from TRBV29-1 and TRBJ2-1; the D gene is possibly TRBD2 (6 bases). Looked up from germline, CDR1 is SQVTM and CDR2 is ANQGSEA. The CDR3 consists of 16 residues. Between the trimmed V and J ends, which lost 4 bases and 6 bases, there was a span of 22 bases. As DNA, the CDR3 is TGCAGCGTTGGGGACCTCGGGAGACTTTGGGGCAATGAGCAGTTCTTC. This sequence encodes CSVGDLGRLWGNEQFF.

This chain joins TRBV5-5 and TRBJ2-5; no clear D. Germline CDR1 SGHKS, CDR2 YYEKEE (reference sequence). Trimming took 5 bases from V and 0 from J, leaving 11 bases between them. This CDR3 region has 14 residues. In DNA, the CDR3 is TGTGCCAGCAGTCGTACCCAGAACCAAGAGACCCAGTACTTC. Its translation: CASSRTQNQETQYF.

The genes are TRBV5-3 and TRBJ1-5, with D maybe TRBD1 (5 bases). TRBV5-3 is reported as an ORF; its role is uncertain. The CDR3 has 14 amino acids. The germline V and J ends were trimmed by 0 bases and 4 bases, with 8 bases remaining between them. DNA of the CDR3: TGTGCCAGAAGCTTGGGCAGGGCAAATCAGCCCCAGCATTTT. This gives the protein CARSLGRANQPQHF.

This chain uses TRBV5-5 with TRBJ2-2; maybe TRBD1 (6 bases). With 2 bases removed from V and 7 bases from J, the gap between germline ends came to 18 bases. The CDR3 is 16 amino acids. CDR1 and CDR2 from the germline V gene are SGHKS and YYEKEE (reference sequence). CDR3 nucleotide sequence: TGTGCCAGCAGCTTAAGGGATCAGGGGCTGGGCGGGGAGCTGTTTTTT. Translated: CASSLRDQGLGGELFF.

This chain connects TRBV6-1 to TRBJ1-5; 11 positions agree with TRBD1. The CDR3 spans 15 residues. Germline CDR1 MNHNS, CDR2 SASEGT. After removal of 3 bases from V and 5 bases from J, the junction contained 3 bases not matched to a gene. The CDR3 here is CASSERTGGYQPQHF. CDR3 DNA sequence: TGTGCCAGCAGTGAGAGGACAGGGGGCTATCAGCCCCAGCATTTT.

This rearrangement joins TRBV27 to TRBJ2-2, with TRBD2 as a possible D gene (6 bases). V was cut by 7 bases and J by 9 bases, with 21 bases left in between. This CDR3 region has 15 residues. Germline V gives CDR1 MNHEY, CDR2 SMNVEV (reference sequence). CDR3 amino acids: CASTWGDREHRELFF. The CDR3 DNA sequence: TGTGCCAGCACTTGGGGGGACCGCGAACACCGGGAGCTGTTTTTT.

V and J are TRBV6-5 and TRBJ2-5, with a tentative D call TRBD2 (6 bases). Germline CDR1 MNHEY, CDR2 SVGAGI. The ends were cut back, 5 bases at V and 5 bases at J, with 12 bases in the middle. The CDR3 consists of 13 residues. CDR3 in amino acids: CASSVGTGETQYF. The CDR3 DNA reads as TGTGCCAGCAGTGTCGGGACTGGGGAGACCCAGTACTTC.